This T cell receptor (beta chain) was captured in a study of shared clonotypes between healthy human individuals. Some clones are missing from TCRdb's copy, which holds only in-frame ones; the method was immunoSEQ multiplex PCR. The repertoire has approximately 2,000,000 clones, roughly 92% of them found once; the top ten carry approximately 0.41%. In the case of this clone: Its matching antigen is unknown.

Notes on the study in general: With several donors compared, 4.5% to 6.5% of naive CD4 clonotypes were shared.

Germline V gives CDR1 SGHAT, CDR2 FQNNGV. With V trimmed by 5 bases and J by 7 bases, 12 bases remained unmatched. This CDR3 has 16 amino acids. The clonotype was recovered from a man between 18 and 35 years old in good health. Some clones in this sample may be carry-over from other donors' samples. V is TRBV11-2 and J is TRBJ2-1, with 9 bases fitting TRBD2. The sequenced sample consisted of naive CD4+ T cells from PBMCs. Subset meaning: CD45RA+ positively selected. The CDR3 DNA is TGTGCCAGCAGCCGAGGGGTTAGCGGGAGCCGGAATGAGCAGTTCTTC. Translated: CASSRGVSGSRNEQFF.